This T cell receptor beta chain was recovered during a study of T cell responses to AZD1222 COVID-19 vaccine. TCRdb keeps only in-frame clones here, not all; method: immunoSEQ multiplex PCR. Of about 150,000 clones listed, roughly nine tenths are singletons. This clonotype originated in an adult in good health. Source: peripheral blood, taken on day 0 of AZD1222 vaccination.

CDR3: CASSLLGGAYNEQFF. In DNA, the CDR3 is TGTGCCAGCAGCCTACTGGGGGGGGCCTACAATGAGCAGTTCTTC. The chain recombines TRBV6-5 with TRBJ2-1; the match to TRBD2 covers 7 bases. V lost 6 bases, J lost 2 bases, and 7 bases stayed unmatched. This CDR3 has 15 residues. Germline V gene data show CDR1 as MNHEY and CDR2 as SVGAGI.